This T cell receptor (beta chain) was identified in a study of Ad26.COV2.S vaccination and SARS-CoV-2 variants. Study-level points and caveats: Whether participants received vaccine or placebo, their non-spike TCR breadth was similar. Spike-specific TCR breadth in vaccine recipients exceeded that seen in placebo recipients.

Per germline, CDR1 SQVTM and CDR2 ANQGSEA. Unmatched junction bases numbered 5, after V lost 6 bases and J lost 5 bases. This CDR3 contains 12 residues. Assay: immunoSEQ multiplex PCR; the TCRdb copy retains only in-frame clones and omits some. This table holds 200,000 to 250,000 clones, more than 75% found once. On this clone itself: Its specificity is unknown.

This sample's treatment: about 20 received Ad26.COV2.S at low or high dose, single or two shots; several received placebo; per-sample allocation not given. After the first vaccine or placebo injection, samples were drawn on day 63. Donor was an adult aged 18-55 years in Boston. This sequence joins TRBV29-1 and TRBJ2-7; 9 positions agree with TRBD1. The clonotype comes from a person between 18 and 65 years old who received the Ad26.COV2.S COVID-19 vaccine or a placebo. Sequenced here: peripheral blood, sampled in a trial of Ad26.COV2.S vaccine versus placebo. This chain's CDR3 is CSVGTGRHEQYF. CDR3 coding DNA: TGCAGCGTGGGGACAGGGCGGCACGAGCAGTACTTC.